What follows are 19 T cell receptor beta chains derived from one specimen sequenced in a study of blood T cell repertoires in COVID-19. TCRdb's copy holds only in-frame clones and misses some; the assay was immunoSEQ multiplex PCR. Of 190,000 or so clones listed, around 87% are singletons. Input material: peripheral blood. The receptor source for this set is a man aged 35 to 55 with active or convalescent COVID-19.

The J gene is TRBJ1-2, the V gene TRBV30, with D tentatively TRBD1 (6 bases). The CDR3 is made up of 12 amino acids. From germline, CDR1 is GTSNPN and CDR2 SVGIG (reference sequence). The V and J ends lost 7 bases and 7 bases respectively, with 16 bases between them. CDR3 sequence reads: CASQQGEGGYTF. CDR3 in DNA: TGTGCCTCACAACAGGGTGAAGGTGGCTACACCTTC.

The genes are TRBV7-9 and TRBJ1-6; 9 bases align to TRBD1. The V gene's germline CDR1 is SEHNR and CDR2 FQNEAQ (reference sequence). This CDR3 comprises 15 residues. The J segment lost 5 bases and the V segment lost 5 bases, leaving 4 bases of the junction unmatched. CDR3 coding DNA: TGTGCCAGCAGCCGCCGACAGGGGGATAATTCACCCCTCCACTTT. It translates to CASSRRQGDNSPLHF.

This chain joins TRBV7-2 and TRBJ1-6; perhaps TRBD1 as D (5 bases). Germline CDR1 and CDR2: SGHTA and FQGNSA. The CDR3 runs to 15 residues. The ends were cut back, 10 bases at V and 5 bases at J, with 18 bases in the middle. CDR3 loop: CATPLGTSNNSPLHF. The CDR3 nucleotides are TGTGCCACTCCCCTGGGGACTTCTAATAATTCACCCCTCCACTTT. Looking up the rest from reference TRBV7-2 and TRBJ1-6 gives the full variable domain: GAGVSQSPSNKVTEKGKDVELRCDPISGHTALYWYRQSLGQGLEFLIYFQGNSAPDKSGLPSDRFSAERTGGSVSTLTIQRTQQEDSAVYLCATPLGTSNNSPLHFGNGTRLTVT.

The rearrangement joins TRBV7-9 to TRBJ1-4, with 10 bases matching TRBD1. J was trimmed by 8 bases and V by 5 bases; bases with no gene match: 11. This CDR3 has 16 residues. The V gene's germline CDR1 is SEHNR and CDR2 FQNEAQ (reference sequence). The CDR3 DNA follows: TGTGCCAGCAGCGCCCCGGGACAGGGGATCGGGGAAAAACTGTTTTTT. This translates into CASSAPGQGIGEKLFF. The full variable domain, completed using reference TRBV7-9 and TRBJ1-4, is DTGVSQNPRHKITKRGQNVTFRCDPISEHNRLYWYRQTLGQGPEFLTYFQNEAQLEKSRLLSDRFSAERPKGSFSTLEIQRTEQGDSAMYLCASSAPGQGIGEKLFFGSGTQLSVL.

The chain joins TRBV12-3 or TRBV12-4 to TRBJ1-1, with 7 bases that match TRBD1. There are 13 residues in the CDR3. Trimming took 6 bases from V and 1 from J; bases not matched to a gene: 2. The CDR3 loop reads CASSPGGNTEAFF. The CDR3 DNA reads TGTGCCAGCAGCCCAGGGGGGAACACTGAAGCTTTCTTT.

DNA for the CDR3: TGTGCCAGTAGTGGGCTAAATGAAAAACTGTTTTTT. The encoded protein is CASSGLNEKLFF. The V gene is TRBV19, the J gene TRBJ1-4; D is uncertain. Germline V gives CDR1 LNHDA, CDR2 SQIVND (reference sequence). The CDR3 is 12 amino acids. V was clipped by 5 bases and J by 5 bases, with 6 bases between them.

The V and J genes are TRBV28 and TRBJ1-3; D remains unclear. Germline CDR1 reads MDHEN; CDR2 reads SYDVKM. The V end was cut by 6 bases, the J end by 0 bases, with 15 bases between. The CDR3 sequence is 16 residues long. The CDR3 spells CASRSIVEPSGNTIYF. DNA for the CDR3: TGTGCCAGCAGGTCGATTGTCGAGCCCTCTGGAAACACCATATATTTT.

This clone was observed a handful of times. The rearrangement links TRBV19 to TRBJ2-2; 9 nucleotides align to TRBD2. Germline values: CDR1 LNHDA, CDR2 SQIVND (reference sequence). Germline trimming cut 3 bases from V and 4 bases from J; bases unmatched to any gene: 9. The CDR3 consists of 17 residues. The CDR3 sequence is CASSIAWGLAPTGELFF. The CDR3 DNA follows: TGTGCCAGTAGTATTGCGTGGGGACTAGCCCCCACCGGGGAGCTGTTTTTT.

The rearrangement uses TRBV11-1 and TRBJ2-7, with 8 positions matching TRBD1. Germline V lookup: CDR1 SGHAT, CDR2 FQDESV (reference sequence). J lost 4 bases, V lost 5 bases, and 10 bases had no gene match. The CDR3 length is 15 residues. The CDR3 DNA sequence: TGTGCCAGCAGCCGCCGACAGGGGAATTTATACGAGCAGTACTTC. This translates into CASSRRQGNLYEQYF.

The chain carries TRBV6-5 and TRBJ2-1, with D tentatively TRBD1 (5 bases). Germline V CDR1 and CDR2: MNHEY, SVGAGI. The CDR3 extends over 13 amino acids. The germline V and J ends were trimmed by 5 bases and 4 bases, with 9 bases remaining between them. Here the CDR3 DNA reads TGTGCCAGCAGTACCAGGGAATACAATGAGCAGTTCTTC. It is translated as CASSTREYNEQFF.

The chain joins TRBV6-5 to TRBJ1-6; 7 nucleotides match TRBD1. CDR3 length: 15 amino acids. V dropped 7 bases and J dropped 7; count of bases not matched to a gene: 10. CDR1 MNHEY and CDR2 SVGAGI come from the germline V gene. Here the CDR3 DNA reads TGTGCCAGCAACCGACAGGGTGGCAAGAATTCACCCCTCCACTTT. Encoded protein: CASNRQGGKNSPLHF.

On this clone: One end of the junction does not line up with germline, which may come from a read error. The chain links TRBV20-1 to TRBJ2-5; no firm D call. The CDR3 is 9 amino acids. Germline assignment: CDR1 DFQATT and CDR2 SNEGSKA (reference sequence). CDR3 coding DNA: TGCAGTGCTAGAGACCCGGAGCACTTC. Its translation: CSARDPEHF.

This chain connects TRBV5-1 to TRBJ2-2; D gene ambiguous. CDR3 length: 12 amino acids. V lost 9 bases and J lost 5, with 11 bases in between. The V gene's germline CDR1 is SGHRS and CDR2 YFSETQ. For the CDR3, the DNA is TGCGCCACCGGAGATGGGACCGGGGAGCTGTTTTTT. This sequence encodes CATGDGTGELFF.

For this clone: An end of the junction does not agree with germline; a read error may underlie this. V is TRBV30 and J is TRBJ1-4; possible D gene TRBD1, 6 bases. Looked up from germline, CDR1 is GTSNPN and CDR2 is SVGIG (reference sequence). This CDR3 has 14 amino acids. The CDR3 protein is CAWGAGTTNEKLFF. CDR3 in DNA: TGTGCCTGGGGTGCCGGGACAACGAATGAAAAACTGTTTTTT.

The chain joins TRBV2 to TRBJ1-1; TRBD1 is a possible D gene (5 bases). The V end was cut by 6 bases, the J end by 1 base, with 9 bases between. This CDR3 comprises 13 residues. The V gene's germline CDR1 is SNHLY and CDR2 FYNNEI. DNA for the CDR3: TGTGCCAGCAGAACGGACAAGAACACTGAAGCTTTCTTT. This gives the protein CASRTDKNTEAFF.

J is TRBJ1-4 and V is TRBV5-1; 7 positions match TRBD1. The germline V gene encodes CDR1 SGHRS and CDR2 YFSETQ. The CDR3 consists of 14 residues. J gave up 7 bases and V 4 bases, and 7 bases lay outside the gene matches. Written as DNA, the CDR3 is TGCGCCAGCAGCGCGTCCGGGACAGCTGAAAAACTGTTTTTT. Translated: CASSASGTAEKLFF.

The table lists this clone with a few counts. The V and J genes are TRBV2 and TRBJ1-1; TRBD1 might be the D (5 bases). Germline values: CDR1 SNHLY, CDR2 FYNNEI. The CDR3 contains 13 residues. Trimming shortened V by 5 bases and J by 6 bases, and 13 bases separated the two germline ends. DNA for the CDR3: TGTGCCAGCAGTAAGGACAAAAGGGCTGAAGCTTTCTTT. Translating it yields CASSKDKRAEAFF. The entire variable domain, with the rest obtained from reference TRBV2 and TRBJ1-1, is as follows: EPEVTQTPSHQVTQMGQEVILRCVPISNHLYFYWYRQILGQKVEFLVSFYNNEISEKSEIFDDQFSVERPDGSNFTLKIRSTKLEDSAMYFCASSKDKRAEAFFGQGTRLTVV.

The rearrangement links TRBV4-1 to TRBJ1-3, with D hard to call. The germline V gene has CDR1 MGHRA and CDR2 YSYEKL. V lost 5 bases and J 0 bases, leaving 14 bases between the germline ends. The CDR3 runs to 16 residues. CDR3 residues: CASSAIGAASGNTIYF. The CDR3 nucleotides read TGCGCCAGCAGCGCCATAGGAGCCGCCTCTGGAAACACCATATATTTT.

This clone appeared once. The V and J genes are TRBV5-1 and TRBJ2-1; D possibly corresponds to TRBD2 (6 bases). The germline CDR1 and CDR2 sequences are SGHRS and YFSETQ. The length of the CDR3 is 15 residues. Trimming stripped 7 bases from V and 4 bases from J, with 18 bases between. The CDR3 DNA reads TGCGCCAGCGGAGGGGTGTGGGGGACTTACAATGAGCAGTTCTTC. Translation gives CASGGVWGTYNEQFF.